This T cell receptor beta chain was found in a study of cytomegalovirus exposure and HLA in healthy donors. Study context: In terms of ancestry, the Caucasian-associated cluster contained roughly 80% of the approximately 420 genotyped donors.

Germline V gene lookup returns CDR1 SGHNT and CDR2 YENEEA. The CDR3 runs 16 residues. V lost 5 bases and J lost 5; bases outside the gene matches: 14. With 60 Vbeta and 13 Jbeta primers, the PCR was carried out. TCRdb's copy holds only in-frame clones and misses some; the assay was immunoSEQ multiplex PCR. This sample has 84,000 or so clones, with 65% to 80% found just once. The sequenced material came from PBMCs. The chain uses TRBV11-3 and TRBJ2-7; 8 bases fit TRBD1. The source of this sequence is a young man in good health and CMV-seronegative. CDR3 sequence reads: CASSPRGGTGTDEQYF. DNA for the CDR3: TGTGCCAGCAGCCCTAGGGGTGGGACAGGTACCGACGAGCAGTACTTC.